Below are 4 T cell receptor beta chains sequenced from a single sample in a study of T cells after yellow fever vaccination. TCRdb independently ran MiXCR on the 5' RACE reads; one entry per CDR3 protein. The sample records 200,000 to 300,000 distinct CDR3 sequences, over 10% being singletons. Specimen: CD4+ T cells sorted from PBMCs, collected 45 days after the yellow fever booster vaccination. These receptors all stem from a man in his thirties or forties who received the YFV17D yellow fever vaccine.

This clonotype has a count of ten or more. The DNA is omitted, as the CDR3 cannot be located on it reliably, and the CDR3 follows TCRdb's listing. The gene calls are TRBV5-1 and TRBJ2-6; the D call of TRBD1 is as the table states it, not checked on the DNA. The length of the CDR3 is 17 amino acids, counting both ends. Per germline, CDR1 SGHRS and CDR2 YFSETQ. CDR3 protein: CASSSSTGSSGANVLTF.

The genes are TRBV7-2 and TRBJ2-3, with 7 positions matching TRBD2. J lost 8 bases, V lost 2 bases, and 7 bases had no gene match. In germline, CDR1 is SGHTA, CDR2 FQGNSA. The CDR3 totals 14 residues. CDR3 DNA: TGTGCCAGCAGCTTAAGCCCCTCTAGCGGTACGCAGTATTTT. It is translated as CASSLSPSSGTQYF.

The chain employs TRBV24-1 and TRBJ2-1; the D is unclear. The CDR3 consists of 13 residues. Trimming stripped 5 bases from V and 9 bases from J, with 13 bases between. The germline V gene has CDR1 KGHDR and CDR2 SFDVKD. The chain's CDR3 is CATSVSGNPEQFF. The CDR3 nucleotides are TGTGCCACCAGTGTCTCTGGTAATCCTGAGCAGTTCTTC.

The chain has TRBV10-3 and TRBJ2-1; D is perhaps TRBD1 (6 bases). Trimming shortened V by 8 bases and J by 7 bases, and 24 bases separated the two germline ends. Germline CDR1 ENHRY, CDR2 SYGVKD. The CDR3 is 16 residues long. CDR3 DNA: TGTGCCATCGGAGTCGTGTTCACAGGGCGGGCAAATGAGCAGTTCTTC. Translated: CAIGVVFTGRANEQFF.